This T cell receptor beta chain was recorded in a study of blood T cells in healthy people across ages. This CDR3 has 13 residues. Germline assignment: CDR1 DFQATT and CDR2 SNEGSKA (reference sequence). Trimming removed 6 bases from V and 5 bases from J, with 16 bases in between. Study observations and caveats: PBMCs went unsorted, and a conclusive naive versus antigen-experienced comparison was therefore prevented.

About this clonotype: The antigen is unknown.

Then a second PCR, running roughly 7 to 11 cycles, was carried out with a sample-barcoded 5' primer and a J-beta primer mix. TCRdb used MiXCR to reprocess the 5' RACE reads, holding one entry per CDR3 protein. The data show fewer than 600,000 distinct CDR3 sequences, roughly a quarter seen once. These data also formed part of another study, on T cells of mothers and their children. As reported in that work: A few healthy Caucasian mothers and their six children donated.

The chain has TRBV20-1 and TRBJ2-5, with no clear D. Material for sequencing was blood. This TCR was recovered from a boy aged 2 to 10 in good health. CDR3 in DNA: TGCAGTGCAACCGACATTCTCCTTGAGACCCAGTACTTC. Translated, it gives CSATDILLETQYF.